This T cell receptor (beta chain) originates from a study of OX40 agonist ivuxolimab in advanced cancers. Study details: Participants could have had prior anti-PD-1, anti-PD-L1 or anti-CTLA-4 therapy, and around 43% had some.

The study's findings and limits: CD8+ T cells averaged more expanded clones than CD4+.

To note about this clone: The antigen is undetermined.

The CDR3 has 11 amino acids. Trimming stripped 8 bases from V and 4 bases from J, with 7 bases between. Germline V gene lookup returns CDR1 LNHDA and CDR2 SQIVND (reference sequence). Sequencing was performed with immunoSEQ multiplex PCR; in TCRdb, only in-frame clones are kept and a portion is missing. The sample comprises just under 65,000 clones, around 82% of which are singletons, and about 1% rests with the top ten. The chain carries TRBV19 and TRBJ2-3; unclear D gene. This sample comprised CD4+ or CD8+ T cells sorted from blood, obtained in a trial of the OX40 agonist ivuxolimab. The origin of this receptor is an adult with an advanced solid tumor such as melanoma, head and neck, liver or kidney cancer. The CDR3 region is CASQISDTQYF. For the CDR3, the DNA is TGTGCCAGTCAAATATCAGATACGCAGTATTTT.